A selection of T cell receptor beta chains follows, all from one sample in a study of T cell responses to AZD1222 COVID-19 vaccine. The data were produced by immunoSEQ multiplex PCR, yet TCRdb's version contains in-frame clones alone and is incomplete. The sample comprises 200,000 or so clones, roughly 91% of which are singletons, and about 1% rests with the top ten. The material sequenced was peripheral blood, taken on day 0 of MenACWY control vaccination. These receptors originate from an adult in good health. Both conserved end residues are part of each CDR3. A D gene is named only where the DNA matches it firmly.

>-|TRBJ1-1|TRBV7-7
CASSLRGGRNMNTEAFF
>-|TRBJ1-1|TRBV4-2
CASSQEQNTEAFF
>TRBD2|TRBJ2-1|TRBV12-5
CASGFRLAGYNEQFF
>TRBD1|TRBJ1-6|TRBV10-3
CAISAGGVGSPLHF
>-|TRBJ1-4|TRBV6-2/TRBV6-3
CASSLGPNTGLSGKLFF
>-|TRBJ1-1|TRBV15
CATSNPFAGNTEAFF
>TRBD1|TRBJ1-5|TRBV2
CASSTGQGNQPQHF
>-|TRBJ2-5|TRBV6-6
CASSSSETQYF
>TRBD1|TRBJ2-4|TRBV3-1/TRBV3-2
CASSRDRDAKNIQYF
>-|TRBJ1-1|TRBV20-1
CSARSGRGAFF
>-|TRBJ2-1|TRBV6-6
CASSSNHRREQFF
>-|TRBJ2-2|TRBV30
CAWRGATRGTGELFF
>-|TRBJ1-5|TRBV7-8
CASSLGGGQPQHF
>TRBD2|TRBJ2-7|TRBV6-6
CASSSVSGGLSYEQYF
>-|TRBJ1-5|TRBV12-3/TRBV12-4
CASTPGENQPQHF
>-|TRBJ2-6|TRBV7-9
CAGTGSRPGANVLTF
>TRBD1|TRBJ1-5|TRBV4-2
CASSQEGQHNQPQHF
>TRBD1|TRBJ1-4|TRBV29-1
CSLGTGWVEKLFF
>-|TRBJ2-2|TRBV30
CAWSVQSRGELFF
>-|TRBJ1-3|TRBV11-2
CASSLDFELARTIYF
>TRBD2|TRBJ2-3|TRBV2
CASRELAMAQYF
>-|TRBJ1-3|TRBV12-3/TRBV12-4
CASSSDAGNTIYF
>-|TRBJ2-4|TRBV7-8
CASSLRGALNIQYF
>TRBD1|TRBJ1-1|TRBV7-9
CASSIGQGGYTEAFF
>-|TRBJ1-6|TRBV3-1/TRBV3-2
CASSQPQVGSPLHF
>-|TRBJ1-5|TRBV30
CAWSLTGTQPQHF
>-|TRBJ1-4|TRBV5-6
CASSSGPSSTNEKLFF